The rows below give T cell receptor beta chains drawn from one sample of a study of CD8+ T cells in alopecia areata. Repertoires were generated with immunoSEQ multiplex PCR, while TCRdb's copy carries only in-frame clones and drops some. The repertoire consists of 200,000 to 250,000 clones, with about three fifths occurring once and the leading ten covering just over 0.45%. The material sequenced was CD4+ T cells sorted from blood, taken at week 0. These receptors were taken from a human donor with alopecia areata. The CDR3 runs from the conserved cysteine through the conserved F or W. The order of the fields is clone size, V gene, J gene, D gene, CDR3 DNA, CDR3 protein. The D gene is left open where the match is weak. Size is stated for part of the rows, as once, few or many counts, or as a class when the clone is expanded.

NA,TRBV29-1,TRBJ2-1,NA,TGCAGCGTTGGACAGCCACCCGGCGGGCACTCCTACAATGAGCAGTTCTTC,CSVGQPPGGHSYNEQFF
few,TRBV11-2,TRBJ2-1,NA,TGTGCCAGCAGCCTGACCCATGAGCAGTTCTTC,CASSLTHEQFF
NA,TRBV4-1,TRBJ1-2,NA,TGCGCCAGCAGCCAACCCCTTTCTTATGGCTACACCTTC,CASSQPLSYGYTF
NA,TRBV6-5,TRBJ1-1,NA,TGTGCCAGCAGTTACTCGTACGGGGCCAACACTGAAGCTTTCTTT,CASSYSYGANTEAFF
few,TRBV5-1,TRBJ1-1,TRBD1,TGCGCCAGCAGACCCGGGACAGCAGGAAACACTGAAGCTTTCTTT,CASRPGTAGNTEAFF
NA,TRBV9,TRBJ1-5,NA,TGTGCCAGCAGCGTAGATTTAGACGATCAGCCCCAGCATTTT,CASSVDLDDQPQHF
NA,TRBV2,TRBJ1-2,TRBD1,TGTGCCAGCACCCCGCGAGGGACAGGCGTCTATGGCTACACCTTC,CASTPRGTGVYGYTF
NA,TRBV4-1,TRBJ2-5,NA,TGCGCCAGCAGTCCGACGACTGTACAAGAGACCCAGTACTTC,CASSPTTVQETQYF
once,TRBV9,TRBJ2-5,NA,TGTGCCAGCAGCGTATCGGTGGGGGAGACCCAGTACTTC,CASSVSVGETQYF
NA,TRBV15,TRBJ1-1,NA,TGTGCCACCAGGGGCAGGGAGGGTGCTGAAGCTTTCTTT,CATRGREGAEAFF
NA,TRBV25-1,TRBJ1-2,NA,TGTGCCAGCAGTGAGGGTCCACGGAACTATGGCTACACCTTC,CASSEGPRNYGYTF
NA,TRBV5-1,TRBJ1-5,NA,TGCGCCAGCAGCTTGGGAACAGGACACACTCAGCCCCAGCATTTT,CASSLGTGHTQPQHF
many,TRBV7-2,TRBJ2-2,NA,TGTGCCAGCAGCTTAATTGCGTTTGGCGGGGAGCTGTTTTTT,CASSLIAFGGELFF
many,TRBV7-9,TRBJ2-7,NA,TGTGCCAGCAGCCCCAATGACAGAGGAAAGCAGTACTTC,CASSPNDRGKQYF
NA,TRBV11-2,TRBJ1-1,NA,TGTGCCAGCAGCTTAGCGGGCGGAAAAGCTTTCTTT,CASSLAGGKAFF
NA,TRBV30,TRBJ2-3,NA,TGTGCCTGGAGCGGGGTTTCGGGCACAGATACGCAGTATTTT,CAWSGVSGTDTQYF
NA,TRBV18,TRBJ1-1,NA,TGTGCCAGCTCCCCGACGGCTGGGAACACTGAAGCTTTCTTT,CASSPTAGNTEAFF
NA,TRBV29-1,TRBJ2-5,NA,TGCAGCGTTGAATACCAACAAGAGACCCAGTACTTC,CSVEYQQETQYF
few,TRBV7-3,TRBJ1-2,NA,TGTGCCAGCAGCTTAACCCACGGACAGACCCCCTATGGCTACACCTTC,CASSLTHGQTPYGYTF
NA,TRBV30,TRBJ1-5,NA,TGTGCCTGGGGGGCCGGGGGATTCAATCAGCCCCAGCATTTT,CAWGAGGFNQPQHF
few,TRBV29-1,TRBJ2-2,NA,TGCAGCGCCCAGATTACGGGGGTCACCGGGGAGCTGTTTTTT,CSAQITGVTGELFF
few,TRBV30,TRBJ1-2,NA,TGTGCCTGGAGCAGGCAGGCCTATGGCTACACCTTC,CAWSRQAYGYTF
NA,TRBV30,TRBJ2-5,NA,TGTGCCTGGAGTCAAGAGACCCAGTACTTC,CAWSQETQYF
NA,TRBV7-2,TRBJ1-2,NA,TGTGCCAGCAGCCCTCGGGTTATCAACTATGGCTACACCTTC,CASSPRVINYGYTF
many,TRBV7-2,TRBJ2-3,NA,TGTGCCACCACGGGACTTTCGAGCACAGATACGCAGTATTTT,CATTGLSSTDTQYF
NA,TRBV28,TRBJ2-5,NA,TGTGCCAGCAGTTTCCCGGGACTTGCCTCCGAGACCCAGTACTTC,CASSFPGLASETQYF
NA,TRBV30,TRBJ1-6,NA,TGTGCCTGGAGTGGGGAGGGGGTAGGATCACCCCTCCACTTT,CAWSGEGVGSPLHF
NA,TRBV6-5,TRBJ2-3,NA,TGTGCCAGCAGTTACGGGGCAGGGGCTTTTTCAGATACGCAGTATTTT,CASSYGAGAFSDTQYF
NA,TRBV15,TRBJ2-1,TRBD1,TGTGCCACCAGCAGAGGGACAGGGGTGGGATACAATGAGCAGTTCTTC,CATSRGTGVGYNEQFF
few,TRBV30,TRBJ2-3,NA,TGTGCCTGGAGACCGGGGTCTACCAGGTTAGATACGCAGTATTTT,CAWRPGSTRLDTQYF
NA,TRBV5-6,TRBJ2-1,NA,TGTGCCAGCAGCTTTTTCAATGAGCAGTTCTTC,CASSFFNEQFF
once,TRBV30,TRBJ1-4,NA,TGTGCCTGGAGCCGAACGGCAGGAAATGAAAAACTGTTTTTT,CAWSRTAGNEKLFF
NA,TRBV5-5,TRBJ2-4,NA,TGTGCCAGCAGCTTGGAAGTAAACATTCAGTACTTC,CASSLEVNIQYF
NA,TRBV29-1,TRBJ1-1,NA,TGCAGCGGACTGACGGGAAGGCTCAACACTGAAGCTTTCTTT,CSGLTGRLNTEAFF
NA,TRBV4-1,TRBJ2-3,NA,TGCGCCAGCAGCCAAGAAATGGCAGGGCAAAGCACAGATACGCAGTATTTT,CASSQEMAGQSTDTQYF
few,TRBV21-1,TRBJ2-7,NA,TGTGCCAGCAGCAAAGAAACCTACGAGCAGTACTTC,CASSKETYEQYF
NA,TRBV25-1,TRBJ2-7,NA,TGTGCCAGCAGTGGTACAGGCTCCTACGAGCAGTACTTC,CASSGTGSYEQYF
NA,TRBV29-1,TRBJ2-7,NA,TGCAGCGTAGGGACGTTAAACTCCTACGAGCAGTACTTC,CSVGTLNSYEQYF
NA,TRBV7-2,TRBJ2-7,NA,TGTGCCAGCAGCTTAGGGGTTCGGGACTACGAGCAGTACTTC,CASSLGVRDYEQYF
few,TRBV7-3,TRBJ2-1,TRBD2,TGTGCCAGCAGCTTAAGGGCGGGAGAGGCTGAGCAGTTCTTC,CASSLRAGEAEQFF
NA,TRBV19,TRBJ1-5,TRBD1,TGTGCCAGTGGTCCCGGGACAGGGAACAATCAGCCCCAGCATTTT,CASGPGTGNNQPQHF
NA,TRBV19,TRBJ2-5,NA,TGTGCCAGTAGTATAGGGACAGCGCAAGAGACCCAGTACTTC,CASSIGTAQETQYF
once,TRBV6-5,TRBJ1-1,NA,TGTGCCAGCAGCCGGTCAGAAGCTTTCTTT,CASSRSEAFF